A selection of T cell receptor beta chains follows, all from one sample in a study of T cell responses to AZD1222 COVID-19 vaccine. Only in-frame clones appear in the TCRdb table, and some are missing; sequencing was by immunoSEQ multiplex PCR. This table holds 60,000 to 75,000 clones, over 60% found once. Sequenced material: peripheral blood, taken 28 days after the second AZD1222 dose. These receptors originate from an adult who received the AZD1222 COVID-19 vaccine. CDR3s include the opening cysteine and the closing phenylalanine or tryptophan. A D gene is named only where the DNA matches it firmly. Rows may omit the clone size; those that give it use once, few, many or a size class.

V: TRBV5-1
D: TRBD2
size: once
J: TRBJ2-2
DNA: TGCGCCAGCAGCTTACTAGCGGGGGACACCGGGGAGCTGTTTTTT
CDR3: CASSLLAGDTGELFF

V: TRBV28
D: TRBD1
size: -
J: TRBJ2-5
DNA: TGTGCCAGCAGTTTATGGGGGACAGGGATAGAGACCCAGTACTTC
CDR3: CASSLWGTGIETQYF

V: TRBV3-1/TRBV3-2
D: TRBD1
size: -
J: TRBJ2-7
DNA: TGTGCCAGCAGGGGACAGGGGTCTTCCTACGAGCAGTACTTC
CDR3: CASRGQGSSYEQYF

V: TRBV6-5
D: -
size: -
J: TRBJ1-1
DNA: TGTGCCAGCAGTCGGAACACTGAAGCTTTCTTT
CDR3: CASSRNTEAFF

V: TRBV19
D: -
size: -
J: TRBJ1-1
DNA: TGTGCCAGTAGTATATCCCTGAACACTGAAGCTTTCTTT
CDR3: CASSISLNTEAFF

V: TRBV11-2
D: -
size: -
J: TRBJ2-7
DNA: TGTGCCAGCAGCCTGGACATCTACGAGCAGTACTTC
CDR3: CASSLDIYEQYF

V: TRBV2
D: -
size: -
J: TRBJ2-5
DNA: TGTGCCAGCAGCCCTCGGGGGCGGGGAGAGACCCAGTACTTC
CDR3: CASSPRGRGETQYF

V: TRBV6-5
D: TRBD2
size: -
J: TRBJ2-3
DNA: TGTGCCACCCAACTGGGCCGGGAGGGATGGGATACGCAGTATTTT
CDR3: CATQLGREGWDTQYF

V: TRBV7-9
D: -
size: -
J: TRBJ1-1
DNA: TGTGCCAGCAGCTTAATAGGGCAGAACACTGAAGCTTTCTTT
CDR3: CASSLIGQNTEAFF

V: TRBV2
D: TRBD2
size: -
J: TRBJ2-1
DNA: TGTGCCGGACACCGGACTAGCGGAGTTAATGAGCAGTTCTTC
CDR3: CAGHRTSGVNEQFF

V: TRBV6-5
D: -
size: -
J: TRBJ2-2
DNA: TGTGCCAGCAGTTACTGGGGCGGGGAGCTGTTTTTT
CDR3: CASSYWGGELFF

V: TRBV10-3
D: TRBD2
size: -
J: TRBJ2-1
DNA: TGTGCCATCAGTGTGGCGGGGGGGCCCGACTCCTACAATGAGCAGTTCTTC
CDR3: CAISVAGGPDSYNEQFF

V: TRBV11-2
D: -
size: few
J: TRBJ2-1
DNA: TGTGCCAGCAGCTTAATGGATGGCGTACTACATGAGCAGTTCTTC
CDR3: CASSLMDGVLHEQFF

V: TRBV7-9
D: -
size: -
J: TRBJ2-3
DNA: TGTGCCAGCAGCGACCCGGGTCCTAGCACAGATACGCAGTATTTT
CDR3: CASSDPGPSTDTQYF

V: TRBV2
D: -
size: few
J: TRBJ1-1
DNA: TGTGCCAGCAGTGCACAGTTCAACACTGAAGCTTTCTTT
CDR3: CASSAQFNTEAFF

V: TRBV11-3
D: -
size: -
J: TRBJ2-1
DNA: TGTGCCAGCAGCTTAGATCCTGCTTCCTACAATGAGCAGTTCTTC
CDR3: CASSLDPASYNEQFF

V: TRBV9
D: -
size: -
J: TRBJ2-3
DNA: TGTGCCAGCAGCACGGGGTTGGCTTCCCGCACAGATACGCAGTATTTT
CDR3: CASSTGLASRTDTQYF

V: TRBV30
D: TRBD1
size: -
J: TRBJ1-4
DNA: TGTGCCTGGAGCGGGCAGGGGGCTGAAAAACTGTTTTTT
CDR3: CAWSGQGAEKLFF

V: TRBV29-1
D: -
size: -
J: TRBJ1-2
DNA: TGCAGCGTTGACAGGCAATATGGCTACACCTTC
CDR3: CSVDRQYGYTF

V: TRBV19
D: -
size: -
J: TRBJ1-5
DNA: TGTGCCAGTAACGTCCCCGGCCGGATCAATCAGCCCCAGCATTTT
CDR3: CASNVPGRINQPQHF

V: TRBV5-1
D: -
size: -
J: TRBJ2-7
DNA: TGCGCCAGCAGCCCGCTCGGGTCACCCACCTCCTACGAGCAGTACTTC
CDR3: CASSPLGSPTSYEQYF

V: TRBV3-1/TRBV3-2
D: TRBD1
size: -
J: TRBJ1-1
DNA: TGTGCCAGCAGCCAAGATCGGACAGGAAACACTGAAGCTTTCTTT
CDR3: CASSQDRTGNTEAFF

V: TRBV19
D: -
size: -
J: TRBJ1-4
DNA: TGTGCCAGTAGTCCGAATTTGACAAGAAATGAAAAACTGTTTTTT
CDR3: CASSPNLTRNEKLFF

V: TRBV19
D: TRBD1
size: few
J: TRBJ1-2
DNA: TGTGCCAGTAGTAGATCCGGGACAGGGCTCTCTAACTATGGCTACACCTTC
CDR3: CASSRSGTGLSNYGYTF

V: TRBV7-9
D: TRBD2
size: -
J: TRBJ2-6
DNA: TGTGCCAGCAGCCCCCGACTAGCGGGGTCTGGGGCCAACGTCCTGACTTTC
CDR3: CASSPRLAGSGANVLTF

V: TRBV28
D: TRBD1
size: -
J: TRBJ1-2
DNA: TGTGCCAGCATTTCCGGGACAGGGAACTATGGCTACACCTTC
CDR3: CASISGTGNYGYTF

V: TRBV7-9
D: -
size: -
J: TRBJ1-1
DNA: TGTGCCAGCAGCCTGACGCCCAACACTGAAGCTTTCTTT
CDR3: CASSLTPNTEAFF

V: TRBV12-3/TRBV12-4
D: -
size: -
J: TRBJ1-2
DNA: TGTGCCAGCAGTTTTGACAGCCGATATGGCTACACCTTC
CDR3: CASSFDSRYGYTF

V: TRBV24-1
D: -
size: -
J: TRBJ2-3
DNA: TGTGCCACCAGTGATCCCCCGACCAACCCCGGCACAGATACGCAGTATTTT
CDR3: CATSDPPTNPGTDTQYF

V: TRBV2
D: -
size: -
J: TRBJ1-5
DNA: TGTGCCAGCAGTGAAGGGGGCTCTGGTCTTAATCAGCCCCAGCATTTT
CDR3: CASSEGGSGLNQPQHF

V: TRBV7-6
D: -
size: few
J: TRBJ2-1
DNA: TGTGCCAGCAGCTCTGCGTCTCTCGGCAATGAGCAGTTCTTC
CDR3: CASSSASLGNEQFF

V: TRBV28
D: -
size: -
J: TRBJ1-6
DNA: TGTGCCAGCGGGACGGGGGCGCATTCACCCCTCCACTTT
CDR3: CASGTGAHSPLHF

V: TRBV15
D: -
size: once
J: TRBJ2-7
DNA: TGTGCCACCAGCAAAGCAAGGGGGGAGCAGTACTTC
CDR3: CATSKARGEQYF

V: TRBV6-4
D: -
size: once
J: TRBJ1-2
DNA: TGTGCCAGCAGTTCCCGGGAAGCAGGCTACACCTTC
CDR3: CASSSREAGYTF

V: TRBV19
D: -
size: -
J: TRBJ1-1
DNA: TGTGCCAGTAGTACATATCAGGGGCGAACTGAAGCTTTCTTT
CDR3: CASSTYQGRTEAFF

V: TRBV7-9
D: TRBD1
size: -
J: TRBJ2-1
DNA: TGTGCCAGCAGCAATCTGGGACAGTCCTACAATGAGCAGTTCTTC
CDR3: CASSNLGQSYNEQFF

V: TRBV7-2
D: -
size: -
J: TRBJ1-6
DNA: TGTGCCAGCAGCCGGACGGTCGATAATTCACCCCTCCACTTT
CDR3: CASSRTVDNSPLHF

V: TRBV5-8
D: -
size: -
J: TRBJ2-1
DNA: TGTGCCAGCAGCCCAGATTTGGGGGGCGGACACAATGAGCAGTTCTTC
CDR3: CASSPDLGGGHNEQFF

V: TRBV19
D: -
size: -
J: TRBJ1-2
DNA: TGTGCCAGTATCCTGAGGCCGGGCGAAGGTGGCTACACCTTC
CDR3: CASILRPGEGGYTF

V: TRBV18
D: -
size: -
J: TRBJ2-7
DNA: TGTGCCAGCTCACAAGACTCCTACGAGCAGTACTTC
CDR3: CASSQDSYEQYF

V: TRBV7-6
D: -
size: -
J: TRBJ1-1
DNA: TGTGCCAGCAGCTTAGGGCCCGCCGGGAACACTGAAGCTTTCTTT
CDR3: CASSLGPAGNTEAFF

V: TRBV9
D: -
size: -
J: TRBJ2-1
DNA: TGTGCCAGCAGCCCAACCCCGGGGGCTCCTGAGCAGTTCTTC
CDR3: CASSPTPGAPEQFF

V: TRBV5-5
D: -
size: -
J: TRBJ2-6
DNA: TGTGTTAACTCTGGGGCCAACGTCCTGACTTTC
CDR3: CVNSGANVLTF

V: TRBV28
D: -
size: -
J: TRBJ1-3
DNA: TGTGCCAGCAGGGCACAGGGCTCTGGAAACACCATATATTTT
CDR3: CASRAQGSGNTIYF

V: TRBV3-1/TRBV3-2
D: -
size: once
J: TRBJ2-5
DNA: TGTGCCAGCAGCCAGCTACAAGAGACCCAGTACTTC
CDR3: CASSQLQETQYF

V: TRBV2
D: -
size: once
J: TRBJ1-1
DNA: TGTGCCAGCAGCGGGCTCGGGGCCCCTTTGGTCACTGAAGCTTTCTTT
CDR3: CASSGLGAPLVTEAFF